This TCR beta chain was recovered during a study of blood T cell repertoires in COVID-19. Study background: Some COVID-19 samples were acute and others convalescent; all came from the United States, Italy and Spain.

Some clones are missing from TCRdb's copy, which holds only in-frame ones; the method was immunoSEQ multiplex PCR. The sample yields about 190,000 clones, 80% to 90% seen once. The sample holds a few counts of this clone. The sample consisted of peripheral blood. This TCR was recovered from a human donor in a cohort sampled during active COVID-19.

The CDR3 region is CASSFEREGTGELFF. The CDR3 nucleotides are TGTGCCAGCAGCTTTGAGCGGGAGGGCACCGGGGAGCTGTTTTTT. The chain uses TRBV13 and TRBJ2-2; 10 nucleotides align to TRBD2. Germline CDR1 and CDR2: PRHDT and FYEKMQ (reference sequence). The CDR3 runs 15 residues. J gave up 4 bases and V 3 bases, and 2 bases lay outside the gene matches.